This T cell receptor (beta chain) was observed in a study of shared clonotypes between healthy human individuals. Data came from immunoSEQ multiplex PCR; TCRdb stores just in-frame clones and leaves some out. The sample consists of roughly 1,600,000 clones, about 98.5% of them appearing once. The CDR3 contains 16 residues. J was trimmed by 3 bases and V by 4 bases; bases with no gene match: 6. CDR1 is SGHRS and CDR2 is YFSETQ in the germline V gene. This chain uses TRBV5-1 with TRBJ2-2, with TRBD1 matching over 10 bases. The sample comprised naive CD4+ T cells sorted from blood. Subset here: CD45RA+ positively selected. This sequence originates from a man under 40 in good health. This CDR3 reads CASSPAGTGDTGELFF. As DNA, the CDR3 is TGCGCCAGCAGCCCAGCCGGGACAGGGGACACCGGGGAGCTGTTTTTT.